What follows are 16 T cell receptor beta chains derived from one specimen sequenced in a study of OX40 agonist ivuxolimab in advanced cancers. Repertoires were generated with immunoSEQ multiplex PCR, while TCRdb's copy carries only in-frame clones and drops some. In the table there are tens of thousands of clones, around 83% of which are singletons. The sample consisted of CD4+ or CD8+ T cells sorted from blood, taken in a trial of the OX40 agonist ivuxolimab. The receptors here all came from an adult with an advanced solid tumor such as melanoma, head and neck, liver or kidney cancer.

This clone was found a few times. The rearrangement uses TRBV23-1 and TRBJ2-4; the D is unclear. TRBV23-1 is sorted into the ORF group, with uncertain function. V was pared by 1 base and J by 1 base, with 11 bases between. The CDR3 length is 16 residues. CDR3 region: CASSQFDPVAKNIQYF. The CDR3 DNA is TGCGCCAGCAGTCAATTTGATCCGGTGGCCAAAAACATTCAGTACTTC.

The CDR3: CASSSNRDRVDPKNIQYF. The CDR3 DNA sequence: TGTGCCAGCAGCTCTAACCGGGACAGGGTGGATCCCAAAAACATTCAGTACTTC. This sequence joins TRBV13 and TRBJ2-4, with 9 bases lining up with TRBD1. This CDR3 is built from 18 residues. Losses at the gene ends were 4 bases for V and 2 bases for J; bases not matched to a gene: 12. From germline, CDR1 is PRHDT and CDR2 FYEKMQ (reference sequence).

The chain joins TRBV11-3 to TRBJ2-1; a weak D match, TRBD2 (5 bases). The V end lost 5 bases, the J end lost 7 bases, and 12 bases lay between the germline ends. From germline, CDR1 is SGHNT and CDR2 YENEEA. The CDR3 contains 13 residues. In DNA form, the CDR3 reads TGTGCCAGCAGCGTGGGTTCGGGAAATGAGCAGTTCTTC. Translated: CASSVGSGNEQFF.

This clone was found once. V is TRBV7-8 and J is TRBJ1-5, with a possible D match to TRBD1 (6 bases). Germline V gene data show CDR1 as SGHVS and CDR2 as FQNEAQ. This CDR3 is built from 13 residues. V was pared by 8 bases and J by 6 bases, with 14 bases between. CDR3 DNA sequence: TGTGCCAGCGGAGGGGGGGCAGGTCAGCCCCAGCATTTT. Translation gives CASGGGAGQPQHF.

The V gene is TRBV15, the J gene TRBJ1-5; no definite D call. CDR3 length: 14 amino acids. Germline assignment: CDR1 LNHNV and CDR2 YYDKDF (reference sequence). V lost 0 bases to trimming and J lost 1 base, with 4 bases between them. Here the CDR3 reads CATSRDLSNQPQHF. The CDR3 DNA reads TGTGCCACCAGCAGAGATTTGAGCAATCAGCCCCAGCATTTT.

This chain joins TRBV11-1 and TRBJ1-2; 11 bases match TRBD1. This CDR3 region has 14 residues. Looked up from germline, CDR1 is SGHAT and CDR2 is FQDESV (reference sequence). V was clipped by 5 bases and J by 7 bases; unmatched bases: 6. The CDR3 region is CASSPGQGASGYTF. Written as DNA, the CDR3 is TGTGCCAGCAGCCCAGGACAGGGGGCGAGTGGCTACACCTTC.

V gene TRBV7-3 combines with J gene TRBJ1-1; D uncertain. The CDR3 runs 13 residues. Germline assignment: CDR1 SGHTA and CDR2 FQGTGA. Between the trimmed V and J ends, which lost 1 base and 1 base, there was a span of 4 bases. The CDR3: CASSLMPNTEAFF. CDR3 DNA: TGTGCCAGCAGCTTAATGCCGAACACTGAAGCTTTCTTT.

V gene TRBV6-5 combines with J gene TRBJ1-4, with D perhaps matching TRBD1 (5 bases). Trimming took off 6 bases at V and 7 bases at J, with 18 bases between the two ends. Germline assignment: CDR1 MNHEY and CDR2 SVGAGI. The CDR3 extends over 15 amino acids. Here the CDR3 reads CASRNWGGMGEKLFF. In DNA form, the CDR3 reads TGTGCCAGCAGGAACTGGGGGGGGATGGGTGAAAAACTGTTTTTT.

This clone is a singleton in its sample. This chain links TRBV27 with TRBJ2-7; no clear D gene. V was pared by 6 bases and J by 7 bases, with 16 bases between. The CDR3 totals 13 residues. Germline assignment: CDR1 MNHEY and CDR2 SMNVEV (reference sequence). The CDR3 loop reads CASSDRRPGEQYF. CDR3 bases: TGTGCCAGCAGCGATAGGCGGCCGGGTGAGCAGTACTTC.

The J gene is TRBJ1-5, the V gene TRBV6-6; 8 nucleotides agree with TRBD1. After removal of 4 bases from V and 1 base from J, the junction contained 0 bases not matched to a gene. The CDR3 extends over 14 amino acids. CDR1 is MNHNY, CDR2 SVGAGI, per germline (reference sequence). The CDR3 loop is CASSWDRSNQPQHF. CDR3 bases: TGTGCCAGCAGTTGGGACAGGAGCAATCAGCCCCAGCATTTT.

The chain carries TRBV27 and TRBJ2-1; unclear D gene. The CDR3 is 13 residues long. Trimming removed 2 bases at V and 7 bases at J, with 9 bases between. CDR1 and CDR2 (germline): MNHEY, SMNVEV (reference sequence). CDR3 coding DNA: TGTGCCAGCAGTTTAGGCCCAGTAAATGAGCAGTTCTTC. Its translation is CASSLGPVNEQFF.

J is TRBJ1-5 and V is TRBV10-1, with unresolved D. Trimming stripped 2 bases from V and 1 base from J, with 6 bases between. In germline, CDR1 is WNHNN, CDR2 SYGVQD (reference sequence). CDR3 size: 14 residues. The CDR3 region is CASSETGSNQPQHF. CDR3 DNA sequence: TGCGCCAGCAGTGAGACCGGGAGCAATCAGCCCCAGCATTTT.

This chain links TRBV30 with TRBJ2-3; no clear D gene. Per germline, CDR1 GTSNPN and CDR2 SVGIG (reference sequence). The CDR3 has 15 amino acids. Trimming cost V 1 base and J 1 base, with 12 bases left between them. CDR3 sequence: CAWSGIGGRTDTQYF. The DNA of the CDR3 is TGTGCCTGGAGTGGAATAGGTGGGCGCACAGATACGCAGTATTTT. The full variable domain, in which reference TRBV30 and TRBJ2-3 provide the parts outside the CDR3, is SQTIHQWPATLVQPVGSPLSLECTVEGTSNPNLYWYRQAAGRGLQLLFYSVGIGQISSEVPQNLSASRPQDRQFILSSKKLLLSDSGFYLCAWSGIGGRTDTQYFGPGTRLTVL.

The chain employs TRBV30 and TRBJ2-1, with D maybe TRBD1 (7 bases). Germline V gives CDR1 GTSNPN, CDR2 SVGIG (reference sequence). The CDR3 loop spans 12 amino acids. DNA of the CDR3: TGTGCGCTGGAGGGGGCTGGCGACGAGCAGTTCTTC. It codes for CALEGAGDEQFF.

CDR3 DNA: TGTGCCAGCAGATCTTACCAAGAGAGCCCAAGAGCTTTCTTT. Protein sequence: CASRSYQESPRAFF. The rearrangement uses TRBV6-5 and TRBJ1-1, with D hard to call. Germline V gene sequence: CDR1 MNHEY, CDR2 SVGAGI. Trimming took 6 bases from V and 10 from J, leaving 21 bases between them. The CDR3 loop spans 14 amino acids.

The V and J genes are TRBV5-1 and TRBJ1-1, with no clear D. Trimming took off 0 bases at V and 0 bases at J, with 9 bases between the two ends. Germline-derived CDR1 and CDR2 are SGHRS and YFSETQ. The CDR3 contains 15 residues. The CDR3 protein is CASSLDAWMNTEAFF. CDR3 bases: TGCGCCAGCAGCTTGGATGCCTGGATGAACACTGAAGCTTTCTTT.